Shown below are 30 T cell receptor beta chains from a single sample sequenced in a study of blood T cell repertoires in COVID-19. TCRdb's copy holds only in-frame clones and misses some; the assay was immunoSEQ multiplex PCR. The sample carries some 360,000 clones, about 92% recorded once. Material: peripheral blood. The receptors stem from a woman in her sixties or seventies with COVID-19, enrolled during active disease.

The V gene is TRBV4-2, the J gene TRBJ2-1; 14 positions match TRBD2. Germline CDR1 reads LGHNA; CDR2 reads YNFKEQ. The ends lost 4 bases at V and 8 bases at J; junction bases unmatched: 7. This CDR3 has 16 residues. The CDR3 here is CASSRTTSGGAYEQFF. Written as DNA, the CDR3 is TGTGCCAGCAGCCGGACGACTAGCGGGGGGGCCTATGAGCAGTTCTTC.

The chain combines TRBV10-3 with TRBJ2-1; D is uncertain. Germline V CDR1 and CDR2: ENHRY, SYGVKD. V lost 2 bases, J lost 8 bases, and 16 bases lay in between. The CDR3 extends over 15 amino acids. As DNA, the CDR3 is TGTGCCATCAGTGAGGCGGTCTTTAGCACCGATGAGCAGTTCTTC. This codes for CAISEAVFSTDEQFF.

Turning to this clone: Other DNA variants within this sample encode the same CDR3. The V and J genes are TRBV5-1 and TRBJ1-1; no definite D call. The CDR3 length is 14 residues. The germline gives CDR1 SGHRS, CDR2 YFSETQ. Trimming cost V 0 bases and J 1 base, with 7 bases left between them. The DNA for the CDR3 is TGCGCCAGCAGCTTGGGCAGTGGGAACACTGAAGCTTTCTTT. Translated: CASSLGSGNTEAFF. The variable domain in full, with the rest retrieved from reference TRBV5-1 and TRBJ1-1, is KAGVTQTPRYLIKTRGQQVTLSCSPISGHRSVSWYQQTPGQGLQFLFEYFSETQRNKGNFPGRFSGRQFSNSRSEMNVSTLELGDSALYLCASSLGSGNTEAFFGQGTRLTVV.

V and J are TRBV14 and TRBJ2-7; TRBD1 aligns across 8 bases. CDR1 and CDR2 (germline): SGHDN, FVKESK. The CDR3 has 17 residues. V was clipped by 0 bases and J by 5 bases; unmatched bases: 12. This CDR3 reads CASSQDVRGRPRHEQYF. The CDR3 DNA sequence: TGTGCCAGCAGCCAAGACGTCAGGGGGCGTCCTAGACACGAGCAGTACTTC.

The chain has TRBV19 and TRBJ1-5; a weak D match, TRBD1 (5 bases). The germline V gene has CDR1 LNHDA and CDR2 SQIVND (reference sequence). The CDR3 runs to 14 residues. Trimming cost V 3 bases and J 7 bases, with 13 bases left between them. CDR3 DNA: TGTGCCAGTAGTATGGGGCGGGGTGCCCAGCCCCAGCATTTT. This encodes CASSMGRGAQPQHF.

This chain links TRBV7-2 with TRBJ2-5; 8 bases are a match to TRBD2. The CDR3 length is 14 residues. The ends lost 5 bases at V and 4 bases at J; junction bases unmatched: 6. The germline CDR1 and CDR2 sequences are SGHTA and FQGNSA. Written as DNA, the CDR3 is TGTGCCAGCAGCCCTGGCGGGGGGAGAGAGACCCAGTACTTC. Translated: CASSPGGGRETQYF.

The rearrangement joins TRBV7-3 to TRBJ2-1, with TRBD1 identical over 7 bases. J was trimmed by 7 bases and V by 5 bases; bases with no gene match: 11. Looked up from germline, CDR1 is SGHTA and CDR2 is FQGTGA. The CDR3 loop spans 15 amino acids. For the CDR3, the DNA is TGTGCCAGCAGCCGAGACAGGGTGGGCACAAATGAGCAGTTCTTC. Translation gives CASSRDRVGTNEQFF.

Only a few counts were recorded for this clone. The chain is built from TRBV28 and TRBJ1-1, with 7 positions matching TRBD1. This CDR3 spans 14 amino acids. Germline V CDR1 and CDR2: MDHEN, SYDVKM. The V segment lost 6 bases and the J segment 11 bases; nucleotides outside the gene matches: 15. The CDR3 protein is CASRATGDGGRAFF. The CDR3, as DNA: TGTGCCAGCAGAGCAACAGGGGACGGTGGACGGGCTTTCTTT.

This chain uses TRBV5-1 with TRBJ1-1; 8 nucleotides match TRBD1. The CDR3 is 14 amino acids. Trimming removed 5 bases from V and 3 bases from J; junction bases left unmatched: 6. Germline V CDR1 and CDR2: SGHRS, YFSETQ. In nucleotides, the CDR3 is TGCGCCAGCAGGGAGGACAGGGCCCACACTGAAGCTTTCTTT. It codes for CASREDRAHTEAFF. The full variable domain, in which reference TRBV5-1 and TRBJ1-1 provide the parts outside the CDR3, is KAGVTQTPRYLIKTRGQQVTLSCSPISGHRSVSWYQQTPGQGLQFLFEYFSETQRNKGNFPGRFSGRQFSNSRSEMNVSTLELGDSALYLCASREDRAHTEAFFGQGTRLTVV.

In nucleotides, the CDR3 is TGTGCCAGCAGTGCCAAACTAGGGGGTGCCTATGGCTACACCTTC. It translates to CASSAKLGGAYGYTF. The rearrangement joins TRBV27 to TRBJ1-2; weak D call: TRBD1 (6 bases). CDR3 length: 15 residues. V dropped 5 bases and J dropped 4 bases, with 17 bases sitting between them. The V gene's germline CDR1 is MNHEY and CDR2 SMNVEV (reference sequence).

The CDR3 protein is CASSQQSSGNTIYF. CDR3 sequence (DNA): TGTGCCAGCAGCCAACAGAGCTCTGGAAACACCATATATTTT. The chain is built from TRBV7-9 and TRBJ1-3; the D is unclear. The V end was cut by 5 bases, the J end by 0 bases, with 8 bases between. The CDR3 contains 14 residues. Germline V lookup: CDR1 SEHNR, CDR2 FQNEAQ (reference sequence).

The V and J genes are TRBV30 and TRBJ1-6, with TRBD1 matching over 7 bases. Trimming cost V 8 bases and J 7 bases; bases outside gene matches: 14. CDR1 and CDR2 (germline): GTSNPN, SVGIG (reference sequence). This CDR3 has 15 residues. DNA for the CDR3: TGTGCCCGGGGGAACAGGGGTAATTGGAATTCACCCCTCCACTTT. It yields the protein CARGNRGNWNSPLHF.

The chain carries TRBV5-5 and TRBJ2-7; TRBD1 matches at 7 bases. Germline values: CDR1 SGHKS, CDR2 YYEKEE (reference sequence). V was clipped by 1 base and J by 4 bases; unmatched bases: 2. The CDR3 covers 13 residues. CDR3 DNA sequence: TGTGCCAGCAGCTTGTCACAGGGGTACGAGCAGTACTTC. This codes for CASSLSQGYEQYF.

The gene calls are TRBV28 and TRBJ1-5, with TRBD1 identical over 8 bases. This CDR3 spans 13 amino acids. The junction had 6 bases not matched to a gene; V was cut back by 6 bases and J by 8 bases. Germline CDR1 is MDHEN and CDR2 is SYDVKM. CDR3 sequence (DNA): TGTGCCAGCAGCTCAGGGGGCACGGAGCCCCAGCATTTT. Protein: CASSSGGTEPQHF.

The rearrangement links TRBV12-3 or TRBV12-4 to TRBJ2-7; 7 bases map to TRBD2. J gave up 3 bases and V 7 bases, and 6 bases lay outside the gene matches. This CDR3 region has 13 residues. The CDR3 protein is CASTVQRGYEQYF. CDR3 DNA: TGTGCCAGCACAGTACAGCGGGGCTACGAGCAGTACTTC.

This chain uses TRBV4-1 with TRBJ2-7, with TRBD2 matching 7 bases. Germline-derived CDR1 and CDR2 are MGHRA and YSYEKL. The CDR3 is 16 amino acids. V shed 2 bases, J shed 2 bases, and the junction held 9 bases outside the gene matches. The CDR3 nucleotides are TGCGCCAGCAGCCAATCTCACGGGGGGACCCCCTACGAGCAGTACTTC. Translation gives CASSQSHGGTPYEQYF.

This clone was observed a few times. Other DNA sequences within the sample encode an identical CDR3. The gene calls are TRBV5-1 and TRBJ1-2, with 8 bases that match TRBD1. The J segment lost 2 bases and the V segment lost 0 bases, leaving 0 bases of the junction unmatched. The CDR3 runs 14 residues. Germline V CDR1 and CDR2: SGHRS, YFSETQ. In DNA form, the CDR3 reads TGCGCCAGCAGCTTGGGACAGGGGAACTATGGCTACACCTTC. Its protein product is CASSLGQGNYGYTF.

This chain links TRBV15 with TRBJ2-1; no firm D call. Trimming stripped 0 bases from V and 5 bases from J, with 8 bases between. This CDR3 contains 14 residues. Germline assignment: CDR1 LNHNV and CDR2 YYDKDF (reference sequence). In nucleotides, the CDR3 is TGTGCCACCAGCAGAGATCTGCAGAACAATGAGCAGTTCTTC. Translating gives CATSRDLQNNEQFF.

The chain recombines TRBV13 with TRBJ1-3; 7 bases are shared with TRBD1. The CDR3 is made up of 16 amino acids. CDR1 PRHDT and CDR2 FYEKMQ come from the germline V gene (reference sequence). Trimming removed 4 bases from V and 3 bases from J; junction bases left unmatched: 9. Here the CDR3 reads CASSSSRGYIGNTIYF. DNA for the CDR3: TGTGCCAGCAGCTCCTCCAGGGGGTACATTGGAAACACCATATATTTT.

The J gene is TRBJ2-3, the V gene TRBV5-1; D is uncertain. Trimming pared 4 bases from V and 1 base from J, leaving 10 bases between. CDR3 size: 14 residues. Germline CDR1 reads SGHRS; CDR2 reads YFSETQ. CDR3 in DNA: TGCGCCAGCAGCGGAGCTCCAGGCACAGATACGCAGTATTTT. Encoded protein: CASSGAPGTDTQYF.

J is TRBJ1-2 and V is TRBV5-5, with D uncertain. Germline CDR1 SGHKS, CDR2 YYEKEE (reference sequence). V was cut by 5 bases and J by 1 base, with 9 bases left in between. CDR3 length equals 13 residues. CDR3 in amino acids: CASRQHLNYGYTF. CDR3 sequence (DNA): TGTGCCAGCAGACAACACCTTAACTATGGCTACACCTTC.

As for this clone: Other DNA sequences in the same sample also yield this CDR3. The chain recombines TRBV12-3 or TRBV12-4 with TRBJ1-1, with D uncertain. The germline V and J ends were trimmed by 6 bases and 1 base, with 9 bases remaining between them. The CDR3 extends over 13 amino acids. CDR3 bases: TGTGCCAGCAGCCCACGGGGGAACACTGAAGCTTTCTTT. Translating it yields CASSPRGNTEAFF.

The V call is TRBV19, the J call TRBJ1-1; a possible D gene is TRBD1 (5 bases). The V gene lost 5 bases and the J gene lost 6 bases, with 10 bases spanning the gap. CDR1 is LNHDA, CDR2 SQIVND, per germline (reference sequence). This CDR3 comprises 12 residues. In nucleotides, the CDR3 is TGTGCCAGTAGTCGCGGGACCCCTGAAGCTTTCTTT. It translates to CASSRGTPEAFF.

This chain links TRBV30 with TRBJ1-5, with TRBD1 matching 7 bases. V trimming: 1 base; J trimming: 0 bases; junction bases outside the gene matches: 3. CDR3 length equals 15 residues. Germline V CDR1 and CDR2: GTSNPN, SVGIG (reference sequence). As DNA, the CDR3 is TGTGCCTGGAGTGGACAGGGAACTAGCAATCAGCCCCAGCATTTT. This sequence encodes CAWSGQGTSNQPQHF.

J is TRBJ2-2 and V is TRBV5-1, with a weak D call TRBD1 (7 bases). The V gene's germline CDR1 is SGHRS and CDR2 YFSETQ. V was clipped by 0 bases and J by 1 base, with 22 bases between them. The CDR3 has 20 amino acids. CDR3 bases: TGCGCCAGCAGCTTGGGGTTCGGGGGACAGATTCGATGGAACACCGGGGAGCTGTTTTTT. Its translation: CASSLGFGGQIRWNTGELFF.

The CDR3 loop reads CASSHGTGRLDSPLHF. The DNA for the CDR3 is TGTGCCAGCAGCCACGGGACAGGGAGGCTCGATTCACCCCTCCACTTT. The chain employs TRBV3-1 (or the pseudogene TRBV3-2) and TRBJ1-6, with 9 bases identical to TRBD1. V shed 3 bases, J shed 8 bases, and the junction held 8 bases outside the gene matches. CDR3 size: 16 residues. CDR1 and CDR2 from the germline V gene are LGHDT and YNNKEL (reference sequence).

V gene TRBV7-9 combines with J gene TRBJ2-3, with D possibly matching TRBD2 (6 bases). Germline assignment: CDR1 SEHNR and CDR2 FQNEAQ (reference sequence). This CDR3 is 17 amino acids long. V was clipped by 4 bases and J by 2 bases, with 19 bases between them. This CDR3 reads CASSSMGGLELTDTQYF. CDR3 bases: TGTGCCAGCAGCTCTATGGGGGGACTCGAGCTCACAGATACGCAGTATTTT.

J is TRBJ1-2 and V is TRBV14; D gene ambiguous. This CDR3 is built from 13 residues. V shed 0 bases and J shed 8 bases, with 10 bases lying between them. Looked up from germline, CDR1 is SGHDN and CDR2 is FVKESK. CDR3 in DNA: TGTGCCAGCAGCCAAGAAGGGCGGGGAGGCTACACCTTC. Translating gives CASSQEGRGGYTF.

The CDR3 sequence is CASSLWDREGQPQHF. The CDR3 bases are TGTGCCAGCAGCTTGTGGGACAGGGAGGGCCAGCCCCAGCATTTT. This chain joins TRBV7-6 and TRBJ1-5, with 9 bases matching TRBD1. The CDR3 is 15 residues long. After removal of 3 bases from V and 7 bases from J, the junction contained 7 bases not matched to a gene. Germline V CDR1 and CDR2: SGHVS, FNYEAQ.

The V gene is TRBV5-1, the J gene TRBJ2-6; maybe TRBD2 (5 bases). Trimming stripped 4 bases from V and 4 bases from J, with 15 bases between. Germline CDR1 reads SGHRS; CDR2 reads YFSETQ. CDR3 size: 16 residues. The CDR3 nucleotides read TGCGCCAGCAGCGTTCTAGCTTTAACGGGGGCCAACGTCCTGACTTTC. Translated: CASSVLALTGANVLTF.